The 28 T cell receptor beta chains below were found in one sample sequenced in a study of blood T cell repertoires in COVID-19. Profiling relied on immunoSEQ multiplex PCR, and the TCRdb table lists in-frame clones only, not all of them. The repertoire holds tens of thousands of clones, with 65% to 85% as singletons. The sequencing input was peripheral blood. The receptors here all came from a man aged 45 to 65 with active COVID-19.

Note on this clone: The germline gene is not matched at one end of the junction; a read error may be the cause. The chain combines TRBV5-1 with TRBJ2-7; the match to TRBD2 covers 9 bases. Germline assignment: CDR1 SGHRS and CDR2 YFSETQ. This CDR3 spans 15 amino acids. The chain's CDR3 is CASRLGLAGYYEQYF. CDR3 DNA sequence: TGCGCCAGCAGGTTGGGGCTAGCGGGATACTACGAGCAGTACTTC. Full variable domain (outside the CDR3, taken from reference TRBV5-1 and TRBJ2-7): KAGVTQTPRYLIKTRGQQVTLSCSPISGHRSVSWYQQTPGQGLQFLFEYFSETQRNKGNFPGRFSGRQFSNSRSEMNVSTLELGDSALYLCASRLGLAGYYEQYFGPGTRLTVT.

The rearrangement uses TRBV30 and TRBJ1-2, with D unresolved. The CDR3 runs to 13 residues. Trimming took off 0 bases at V and 8 bases at J, with 13 bases between the two ends. The germline gives CDR1 GTSNPN, CDR2 SVGIG (reference sequence). CDR3 sequence (DNA): TGTGCCTGGAGTGTACGCCGGGGATGGGGCTACACCTTC. Its translation is CAWSVRRGWGYTF.

In this sample, this clone turned up a few times. This chain uses TRBV7-9 with TRBJ2-7; 9 bases align to TRBD1. This CDR3 is built from 13 residues. From germline, CDR1 is SEHNR and CDR2 FQNEAQ (reference sequence). Germline trimming cut 3 bases from V and 5 bases from J; bases unmatched to any gene: 2. The CDR3 loop is CASSFDRGNEQYF. For the CDR3, the DNA is TGTGCCAGCAGCTTCGACAGGGGGAACGAGCAGTACTTC.

This sequence joins TRBV2 and TRBJ2-5; 11 bases map to TRBD2. J gave up 9 bases and V 6 bases, and 15 bases lay outside the gene matches. This CDR3 comprises 16 residues. CDR1 and CDR2 (germline): SNHLY, FYNNEI. The CDR3 DNA is TGTGCCAGCAGGCTACTAGCGGGGGCCTCCGGAGGGGCCCAGTACTTC. Translated: CASRLLAGASGGAQYF.

The V gene is TRBV9, the J gene TRBJ2-7; 7 bases agree with TRBD1. The CDR3 loop spans 13 amino acids. V lost 4 bases and J lost 2; bases outside the gene matches: 3. Germline V lookup: CDR1 SGDLS, CDR2 YYNGEE. The CDR3 here is CASSRDSTYEQYF. The CDR3 DNA follows: TGTGCCAGCAGCCGGGACAGCACCTACGAGCAGTACTTC.

This chain connects TRBV4-2 to TRBJ2-5; D is unresolved. The germline V gene encodes CDR1 LGHNA and CDR2 YNFKEQ. V was pared by 4 bases and J by 3 bases, with 12 bases between. There are 14 residues in the CDR3. The CDR3 bases are TGTGCCAGCAGCCGCCGGGTTAATGAAGAGACCCAGTACTTC. The encoded protein is CASSRRVNEETQYF.

The chain links TRBV5-8 to TRBJ2-3; possible D gene TRBD1, 5 bases. Germline V CDR1 and CDR2: SGHTS, YDEGEE. V shed 0 bases and J shed 1 base, with 15 bases lying between them. The CDR3 is made up of 17 amino acids. This CDR3 reads CASSLAEAGWGTDTQYF. CDR3 DNA sequence: TGTGCCAGCAGCTTGGCCGAGGCAGGGTGGGGCACAGATACGCAGTATTTT.

This chain joins TRBV5-1 and TRBJ1-2; 7 nucleotides agree with TRBD1. The V gene's germline CDR1 is SGHRS and CDR2 YFSETQ. The CDR3 is 14 amino acids. The junction had 6 bases not matched to a gene; V was cut back by 2 bases and J by 5 bases. The CDR3 loop is CASSLEAGGYGYTF. CDR3 DNA sequence: TGCGCCAGCAGCTTAGAGGCAGGGGGATATGGCTACACCTTC.

V is TRBV20-1 and J is TRBJ2-2; D not resolved. CDR3 length equals 13 residues. Trimming left V 5 bases short and J 4 bases short, with 11 bases between. CDR1 is DFQATT and CDR2 is SNEGSKA in the germline V gene (reference sequence). CDR3 amino acids: CSAGDPGTGELFF. The DNA for the CDR3 is TGCAGTGCTGGTGATCCGGGCACCGGGGAGCTGTTTTTT.

The gene calls are TRBV7-3 and TRBJ1-6; TRBD1 might be the D (6 bases). Trimming pared 0 bases from V and 9 bases from J, leaving 12 bases between. The CDR3 runs to 15 residues. Germline V gives CDR1 SGHTA, CDR2 FQGTGA. The CDR3 coding sequence is TGTGCCAGCAGCTTAACATCAGGGGTACGTTCACCCCTCCACTTT. Translating gives CASSLTSGVRSPLHF.

The chain recombines TRBV5-6 with TRBJ2-7, with 7 bases lining up with TRBD2. Per the germline V gene, CDR1 is SGHDT and CDR2 is YYEEEE. V lost 0 bases to trimming and J lost 2 bases; unmatched junction nucleotides: 2. The CDR3 runs to 14 residues. The CDR3 spells CASSLGLAPYEQYF. In DNA, the CDR3 is TGTGCCAGCAGCTTGGGACTAGCTCCCTACGAGCAGTACTTC. Combining the CDR3 with reference TRBV5-6 and TRBJ2-7 gives the whole variable domain DAGVTQSPTHLIKTRGQQVTLRCSPKSGHDTVSWYQQALGQGPQFIFQYYEEEERQRGNFPDRFSGHQFPNYSSELNVNALLLGDSALYLCASSLGLAPYEQYFGPGTRLTVT.

CDR3 sequence reads: CASSFLSGRADYGTGELFF. In DNA, the CDR3 is TGTGCCAGCAGTTTTCTCAGCGGGAGGGCCGATTATGGGACCGGGGAGCTGTTTTTT. This chain uses TRBV6-7 with TRBJ2-2; 10 bases align to TRBD2. TRBV6-7 is sorted into the ORF group, with uncertain function. The CDR3 sequence is 19 residues long. Unmatched junction bases numbered 16, after V lost 4 bases and J lost 5 bases.

The V and J genes are TRBV6-2 or TRBV6-3 and TRBJ1-2, with TRBD1 as a possible D gene (5 bases). The CDR3 contains 16 residues. Germline CDR1 and CDR2: MNHEY and SVGEGT. V was shortened by 1 base and J by 5 bases, with 17 bases between the two germline ends. The CDR3 coding sequence is TGTGCCAGCAGTTACTTTCATGGAGGGACTCGGTATGGCTACACCTTC. Its translation: CASSYFHGGTRYGYTF.

As regards this clone: The junction differs from germline at one of its ends, possibly a read error. The gene calls are TRBV7-7 and TRBJ2-5, with 8 nucleotides matching TRBD2. CDR3 length: 16 amino acids. Germline-derived CDR1 and CDR2 are SSHAT and FNYEAQ (reference sequence). The CDR3 nucleotides read TGTGCTAGCAGCTCCGGTTGGCTAGCGGGTTTGGAGACCCAGTACTTC. It specifies CASSSGWLAGLETQYF.

The V gene is TRBV10-3, the J gene TRBJ2-5; possibly TRBD2 for D (6 bases). Germline loops: CDR1 ENHRY, CDR2 SYGVKD. V lost 6 bases to trimming and J lost 5 bases, with 13 bases between them. CDR3 length: 13 residues. The CDR3 bases are TGTGCCATCAGGCTAGCGCCGGAGGAGACCCAGTACTTC. Residues: CAIRLAPEETQYF.

This clone has only one observation. The genes are TRBV6-1 and TRBJ2-2, with D tentatively TRBD2 (5 bases). The CDR3 covers 13 residues. The V gene's germline CDR1 is MNHNS and CDR2 SASEGT. V was cut by 2 bases and J by 7 bases, with 8 bases left in between. CDR3 DNA sequence: TGTGCCAGCAGTGAAACACGGGGCGGGGAGCTGTTTTTT. Its translation is CASSETRGGELFF.

This chain joins TRBV4-1 and TRBJ1-2; TRBD1 matches 8 bases. CDR1 MGHRA and CDR2 YSYEKL come from the germline V gene. V shed 1 base, J shed 2 bases, and the junction held 3 bases outside the gene matches. The CDR3 is 15 amino acids. Here the CDR3 DNA reads TGCGCCAGCAGCCAAGGGACAGGGACCAACTATGGCTACACCTTC. Translated, it gives CASSQGTGTNYGYTF.

About this clone: Distinct nucleotide sequences in the sample also encode this CDR3. This sequence joins TRBV18 and TRBJ1-1; the D is unclear. The CDR3 loop spans 14 amino acids. Trimming left V 6 bases short and J 4 bases short, with 15 bases between. Germline V gene data show CDR1 as KGHSH and CDR2 as LQKENI. CDR3 DNA sequence: TGTGCCAGCTCCCCGGACGGGGAGAGCACTGAAGCTTTCTTT. Its protein product is CASSPDGESTEAFF.

J is TRBJ1-2 and V is TRBV6-2 or TRBV6-3; perhaps TRBD1 as D (5 bases). Germline values: CDR1 MNHEY, CDR2 SVGEGT. Deletions cut 10 bases from V and 8 bases from J, with 23 bases between. CDR3 length: 14 residues. The CDR3 DNA reads as TGTGCCACCTGCCCCGACAGACGTTCTGGGGGCTACACCTTC. Amino acid sequence: CATCPDRRSGGYTF.

This clone has only one observation. The chain links TRBV10-3 to TRBJ2-7, with D possibly being TRBD2 (5 bases). Germline lookup yields CDR1 ENHRY and CDR2 SYGVKD. V lost 2 bases and J 2 bases, leaving 13 bases between the germline ends. CDR3 length: 15 amino acids. In nucleotides, the CDR3 is TGTGCCATCAGTGAGAGCGGACGTAGTCCCTACGAGCAGTACTTC. Protein sequence: CAISESGRSPYEQYF.

There are many counts of this clone. The chain combines TRBV18 with TRBJ2-2; TRBD2 matches at 9 bases. Germline V gives CDR1 KGHSH, CDR2 LQKENI. The CDR3 is made up of 17 amino acids. V was pared by 3 bases and J by 7 bases, with 12 bases of the junction left unmatched. In DNA, the CDR3 is TGTGCCAGCTCACCCCCCGGAGCGGGGGGCGCCAACGGGGAGCTGTTTTTT. This encodes CASSPPGAGGANGELFF. Full variable domain (rest looked up from reference TRBV18 and TRBJ2-2): NAGVMQNPRHLVRRRGQEARLRCSPMKGHSHVYWYRQLPEEGLKFMVYLQKENIIDESGMPKERFSAEFPKEGPSILRIQQVVRGDSAAYFCASSPPGAGGANGELFFGEGSRLTVL.

About this clone: Other DNA sequences of this sample code for an identical CDR3. This chain connects TRBV27 to TRBJ1-1; D not resolved. V dropped 5 bases and J dropped 5 bases, with 12 bases sitting between them. From germline, CDR1 is MNHEY and CDR2 SMNVEV (reference sequence). CDR3 length: 13 amino acids. The CDR3: CASSPGRGTEAFF. The CDR3 DNA sequence: TGTGCCAGCAGTCCCGGGAGAGGGACTGAAGCTTTCTTT.

This clone was seen only a few times. The J gene is TRBJ1-1, the V gene TRBV30, with no clear D. The CDR3 is 13 residues long. Germline CDR1 and CDR2: GTSNPN and SVGIG (reference sequence). V lost 2 bases and J lost 1, with 8 bases in between. CDR3 DNA sequence: TGTGCCTGGAGTAAACAGAAGAACACTGAAGCTTTCTTT. Protein: CAWSKQKNTEAFF.

CDR3 region: CASSPGRNEQFF. The CDR3 DNA sequence: TGTGCCAGCAGCCCCGGGAGGAATGAGCAGTTCTTC. The V call is TRBV6-6, the J call TRBJ2-1, with 7 nucleotides matching TRBD2. The V segment lost 6 bases and the J segment 7 bases; nucleotides outside the gene matches: 3. This CDR3 comprises 12 residues. The germline gives CDR1 MNHNY, CDR2 SVGAGI (reference sequence).

The V gene is TRBV4-3, the J gene TRBJ2-2, with D hard to call. The CDR3 has 14 amino acids. With 4 bases removed from V and 1 base from J, the gap between germline ends came to 7 bases. Per germline, CDR1 LGHNA and CDR2 YSLEER. The CDR3 DNA sequence: TGCGCCAGCAGCCGCCACAGGAACACCGGGGAGCTGTTTTTT. Protein product: CASSRHRNTGELFF.

CDR3 sequence (DNA): TGTGCCAGCAGCCGGGACAGGGGATCCTACGAGCAGTACTTC. Protein sequence: CASSRDRGSYEQYF. V usage is TRBV5-4 and J usage is TRBJ2-7; 10 bases fit TRBD1. The germline V gene encodes CDR1 SGHNT and CDR2 YYREEE (reference sequence). This CDR3 spans 14 amino acids. The junction had 2 bases not matched to a gene; V was cut back by 4 bases and J by 1 base.

The chain uses TRBV9 and TRBJ2-7; 10 nucleotides agree with TRBD1. Germline V gene lookup returns CDR1 SGDLS and CDR2 YYNGEE. J gave up 4 bases and V 0 bases, and 4 bases lay outside the gene matches. This CDR3 comprises 15 residues. CDR3 DNA: TGTGCCAGCAGCGTAGACGCGGGACAGGGGTACGAGCAGTACTTC. This translates into CASSVDAGQGYEQYF.

The chain uses TRBV27 and TRBJ2-2, with D possibly matching TRBD1 (5 bases). CDR3 length: 14 amino acids. V lost 2 bases, J lost 4 bases, and 8 bases lay in between. CDR1 and CDR2 from the germline V gene are MNHEY and SMNVEV (reference sequence). CDR3: CASSLRQITGELFF. For the CDR3, the DNA is TGTGCCAGCAGTTTAAGACAGATCACCGGGGAGCTGTTTTTT.